These 32 T cell receptor beta chains originate from one sample sequenced in a study of CD8 T cells in ankylosing spondylitis. General observations from the study: A motif in TCR beta, a set of under 10 highly homologous variants, appeared characteristic of ankylosing spondylitis blood.

Their cognate antigens are unknown. TCRdb redid the calling of the 5' RACE reads with MiXCR, one entry per CDR3 protein. Of more than 600,000 distinct CDR3 sequences listed, roughly 20% are singletons. What was sequenced was blood, either unsorted or a sorted T cell fraction (not recorded which). The receptors originated from a male donor with ankylosing spondylitis.

The chain uses TRBV25-1 and TRBJ1-1; unclear D gene. The V gene's germline CDR1 is MGHDK and CDR2 SYGVNS. Trimming pared 3 bases from V and 1 base from J, leaving 9 bases between. The CDR3 consists of 14 residues. Written as DNA, the CDR3 is TGTGCCAGCAGTGATACTCTGGGGAACACTGAAGCTTTCTTT. Translated, it gives CASSDTLGNTEAFF.

The J gene is TRBJ2-3, the V gene TRBV7-2; TRBD2 might be the D (5 bases). With 4 bases removed from V and 1 base from J, the gap between germline ends came to 18 bases. From germline, CDR1 is SGHTA and CDR2 FQGNSA. The length of the CDR3 is 17 residues. The CDR3 is CASSSLMDSKGTDTQYF. The CDR3, as DNA: TGTGCCAGCAGCTCCTTAATGGACTCGAAAGGCACAGATACGCAGTATTTT.

This chain links TRBV12-3 or TRBV12-4 with TRBJ2-7, with a possible D match to TRBD2 (7 bases). CDR3 length: 15 amino acids. Trimming cost V 4 bases and J 4 bases, with 17 bases left between them. The CDR3 sequence: CASSSPGGQLYEQYF. As DNA, the CDR3 is TGTGCCAGCAGTTCCCCCGGGGGGCAATTGTACGAGCAGTACTTC.

The chain combines TRBV4-1 with TRBJ1-5; D ambiguous. The CDR3 totals 15 residues. V dropped 4 bases and J dropped 4 bases, with 14 bases sitting between them. Germline CDR1 reads MGHRA; CDR2 reads YSYEKL. In nucleotides, the CDR3 is TGCGCCAGCAGCCTGCGAGCTGGGTCAAATCAGCCCCAGCATTTT. Translation: CASSLRAGSNQPQHF.

The V gene is TRBV11-3, the J gene TRBJ1-2; no definite D call. V was pared by 5 bases and J by 7 bases, with 17 bases between. The CDR3 covers 14 residues. The germline CDR1 and CDR2 sequences are SGHNT and YENEEA. This CDR3 is CASSEDRVMGGYTF. The CDR3 DNA is TGTGCCAGCAGCGAAGACCGGGTTATGGGTGGCTACACCTTC.

The genes are TRBV6-1 and TRBJ1-2; D might be TRBD1 (6 bases). The CDR3 consists of 14 residues. V dropped 9 bases and J dropped 4 bases, with 18 bases sitting between them. Germline V lookup: CDR1 MNHNS, CDR2 SASEGT. CDR3 DNA sequence: TGTGCCAGTACAGAGGGGGGAGCCAGCTATGGCTACACCTTC. Protein sequence: CASTEGGASYGYTF.

The CDR3 reads CASSLQRTAARVGTNEKLFF. The CDR3 region has the DNA TGTGCCAGCAGCTTACAAAGGACAGCGGCTCGGGTTGGAACTAATGAAAAACTGTTTTTT. The chain joins TRBV7-6 to TRBJ1-4; D perhaps matches TRBD1 (6 bases). Germline V gives CDR1 SGHVS, CDR2 FNYEAQ. There are 20 residues in the CDR3. Trimming shortened V by 2 bases and J by 1 base, and 23 bases separated the two germline ends.

The V and J genes are TRBV25-1 and TRBJ2-1; 14 bases match TRBD2. This CDR3 contains 16 residues. Germline CDR1 MGHDK, CDR2 SYGVNS. Trimming cost V 3 bases and J 10 bases; bases outside gene matches: 8. The CDR3 region has the DNA TGTGCCAGCAGTGAGCCGGGACTAGCGGGAGAAGGGGAGCAGTTCTTC. Translation gives CASSEPGLAGEGEQFF.

The chain couples TRBV18 to TRBJ1-4, with 9 bases aligning to TRBD1. The CDR3 is made up of 14 amino acids. Germline assignment: CDR1 KGHSH and CDR2 LQKENI. V trimming: 5 bases; J trimming: 4 bases; junction bases outside the gene matches: 2. The CDR3 loop reads CASSSDRGNEKLFF. For the CDR3, the DNA is TGTGCCAGCTCATCGGACAGGGGTAATGAAAAACTGTTTTTT.

The chain joins TRBV5-1 to TRBJ2-5; unclear D gene. The ends were cut back, 3 bases at V and 3 bases at J, with 15 bases in the middle. The V gene's germline CDR1 is SGHRS and CDR2 YFSETQ. CDR3 length: 15 residues. The CDR3 region has the DNA TGCGCCAGCAGCTACCGACTTTCTGGCAAAGAGACCCAGTACTTC. Protein product: CASSYRLSGKETQYF.

The V gene is TRBV12-5, the J gene TRBJ1-5; a possible D gene is TRBD1 (6 bases). The CDR3 extends over 15 amino acids. The germline CDR1 and CDR2 sequences are LGHNT and FRNRAP. V lost 1 base to trimming and J lost 6 bases, with 13 bases between them. CDR3 nucleotide sequence: TGTGCTAGTGGTTTGGGGAACAGGGTTGGTCAGCCCCAGCATTTT. Protein: CASGLGNRVGQPQHF.

This clonotype was picked up a small number of times. The chain uses TRBV11-2 and TRBJ2-7, with 8 bases identical to TRBD1. The germline CDR1 and CDR2 sequences are SGHAT and FQNNGV. V was clipped by 5 bases and J by 4 bases; unmatched bases: 10. This CDR3 spans 15 amino acids. The CDR3 sequence: CASSEPTGGLYEQYF. DNA of the CDR3: TGTGCCAGCAGCGAACCAACAGGGGGGCTTTACGAGCAGTACTTC.

This clonotype was detected a few times. The chain links TRBV20-1 to TRBJ1-3; D remains unclear. The V and J ends lost 6 bases and 4 bases respectively, with 16 bases between them. The germline CDR1 and CDR2 sequences are DFQATT and SNEGSKA (reference sequence). This CDR3 is 14 amino acids long. CDR3: CSAEEPSPGNTIYF. The DNA of the CDR3 is TGCAGTGCCGAGGAACCCAGCCCCGGAAACACCATATATTTT.

This clonotype occurred a few times. The rearrangement joins TRBV7-2 to TRBJ2-7, with D unclear. CDR1 is SGHTA and CDR2 is FQGNSA in the germline V gene. V was cut by 4 bases and J by 2 bases, with 6 bases left in between. This CDR3 has 12 residues. The CDR3 DNA reads TGTGCCAGCAGCTCTATTCCCTACGAGCAGTACTTC. Protein sequence: CASSSIPYEQYF.

The chain has TRBV12-3 or TRBV12-4 and TRBJ2-7; D remains ambiguous. Deletions cut 2 bases from V and 2 bases from J, with 13 bases between. The length of the CDR3 is 15 residues. Written as DNA, the CDR3 is TGTGCCAGCAGTTTATCTCTGGTTCTCCCCTACGAGCAGTACTTC. Amino acids: CASSLSLVLPYEQYF.

The rearrangement joins TRBV14 to TRBJ2-7, with 9 nucleotides matching TRBD2. CDR1 is SGHDN and CDR2 is FVKESK in the germline V gene. This CDR3 comprises 15 residues. J lost 4 bases, V lost 0 bases, and 4 bases had no gene match. CDR3: CASSQEIAGVYEQYF. CDR3 in DNA: TGTGCCAGCAGCCAAGAGATAGCGGGAGTTTACGAGCAGTACTTC.

This clonotype has just a few counts. The chain recombines TRBV3-1 with TRBJ2-1; TRBD2 matches 14 bases. Germline V gives CDR1 LGHDT, CDR2 YNNKEL (reference sequence). With V trimmed by 4 bases and J by 5 bases, 4 bases remained unmatched. The CDR3 spans 16 residues. DNA of the CDR3: TGTGCCAGCAGCCCGGGACTAGCGGGAGCAGACAATGAGCAGTTCTTC. Protein sequence: CASSPGLAGADNEQFF.

This chain joins TRBV29-1 and TRBJ1-3; D is unclear. Germline CDR1 reads SQVTM; CDR2 reads ANQGSEA. The CDR3 consists of 13 residues. V was trimmed by 4 bases and J by 3 bases, leaving 10 bases between them. For the CDR3, the DNA is TGCAGCGTTGTCCGGGGAGGTGGAAACACCATATATTTT. It encodes CSVVRGGGNTIYF.

Ten or more counts support this clonotype. The rearrangement links TRBV5-1 to TRBJ1-1; D gene ambiguous. Germline V gene lookup returns CDR1 SGHRS and CDR2 YFSETQ. V shed 4 bases and J shed 7 bases, with 8 bases lying between them. This CDR3 has 11 residues. The CDR3 is CASSLYGEAFF. The CDR3, as DNA: TGCGCCAGCAGCCTGTATGGTGAAGCTTTCTTT.

This clonotype was seen a few times. The rearrangement joins TRBV12-3 or TRBV12-4 to TRBJ2-1; no firm D call. Trimming stripped 6 bases from V and 11 bases from J, with 14 bases between. This CDR3 region has 12 residues. CDR3: CASSPQTPQQFF. The CDR3 DNA sequence: TGTGCCAGCAGCCCACAGACTCCACAGCAGTTCTTC.

The chain links TRBV6-2 or TRBV6-3 to TRBJ2-1, with TRBD2 matching 11 bases. Trimming removed 2 bases from V and 3 bases from J; junction bases left unmatched: 3. Germline loops: CDR1 MNHEY, CDR2 SVGEGT. The CDR3 covers 16 residues. CDR3 residues: CASSYSLAGGYNEQFF. In DNA, the CDR3 is TGTGCCAGCAGTTACAGCCTAGCGGGAGGCTACAATGAGCAGTTCTTC.

The gene calls are TRBV5-1 and TRBJ2-7; the D gene could be TRBD1 or TRBD2 (5 bases each). V was clipped by 3 bases and J by 1 base, with 17 bases between them. The CDR3 runs to 16 residues. Per the germline V gene, CDR1 is SGHRS and CDR2 is YFSETQ. The CDR3 loop reads CASSSGPQTLSYEQYF. The CDR3 DNA reads as TGCGCCAGCAGCTCGGGGCCGCAGACTCTTTCCTACGAGCAGTACTTC. Combining the CDR3 with reference TRBV5-1 and TRBJ2-7 gives the whole variable domain KAGVTQTPRYLIKTRGQQVTLSCSPISGHRSVSWYQQTPGQGLQFLFEYFSETQRNKGNFPGRFSGRQFSNSRSEMNVSTLELGDSALYLCASSSGPQTLSYEQYFGPGTRLTVT.

This clonotype was seen only a few times. The rearrangement uses TRBV25-1 and TRBJ1-2, with 9 bases identical to TRBD1. This CDR3 has 17 amino acids. The V gene's germline CDR1 is MGHDK and CDR2 SYGVNS. The J segment lost 0 bases and the V segment lost 6 bases, leaving 11 bases of the junction unmatched. This chain's CDR3 is CASSDKRQGGANYGYTF. The CDR3 bases are TGTGCCAGCAGCGACAAGAGACAGGGGGGAGCTAACTATGGCTACACCTTC.

This clonotype turned up a few times. The chain is built from TRBV7-8 and TRBJ1-5; D possibly corresponds to TRBD1 (5 bases). V was trimmed by 1 base and J by 1 base, leaving 8 bases between them. This CDR3 has 15 amino acids. Per the germline V gene, CDR1 is SGHVS and CDR2 is FQNEAQ. CDR3 nucleotides: TGTGCCAGCAGCTTAGAGTGGGGGAGCAATCAGCCCCAGCATTTT. Translated, it gives CASSLEWGSNQPQHF. Complete variable domain (other parts from reference TRBV7-8 and TRBJ1-5): GAGVSQSPRYKVAKRGQDVALRCDPISGHVSLFWYQQALGQGPEFLTYFQNEAQLDKSGLPSDRFFAERPEGSVSTLKIQRTQQEDSAVYLCASSLEWGSNQPQHFGDGTRLSIL.

In its sample, this clonotype was seen a few times. The V call is TRBV7-9, the J call TRBJ2-7, with D unresolved. The germline V gene encodes CDR1 SEHNR and CDR2 FQNEAQ (reference sequence). Trimming took off 2 bases at V and 1 base at J, with 18 bases between the two ends. The CDR3 is 17 amino acids. The CDR3 reads CASSLPLGSEKSYEQYF. Written as DNA, the CDR3 is TGTGCCAGCAGCTTACCACTCGGGTCCGAGAAGTCCTACGAGCAGTACTTC.

This clonotype was recorded many times. The chain combines TRBV5-1 with TRBJ2-3; 8 nucleotides align to TRBD2. V lost 2 bases, J lost 1 base, and 3 bases stayed unmatched. From germline, CDR1 is SGHRS and CDR2 YFSETQ. CDR3 length: 15 amino acids. CDR3 sequence: CASSLLTSGTDTQYF. The CDR3 bases are TGCGCCAGCAGCTTACTGACTAGCGGCACAGATACGCAGTATTTT.

This clonotype was observed a few times. CDR3 DNA sequence: TGCGCCAGCAGCCCGGGACAGGGCCTCGAGCAGTACTTC. Encoded protein: CASSPGQGLEQYF. The chain employs TRBV5-1 and TRBJ2-7; 9 nucleotides agree with TRBD1. The J segment lost 6 bases and the V segment lost 4 bases, leaving 5 bases of the junction unmatched. The CDR3 has 13 residues. Per the germline V gene, CDR1 is SGHRS and CDR2 is YFSETQ.

A few counts support this clonotype. V usage is TRBV12-3 or TRBV12-4 and J usage is TRBJ2-5; D might be TRBD1 (5 bases). The CDR3 loop spans 16 amino acids. V dropped 3 bases and J dropped 0 bases, with 14 bases sitting between them. The CDR3 nucleotides are TGTGCCAGCAGTTTCTTGGGGCAGGCTAACCAAGAGACCCAGTACTTC. Translation: CASSFLGQANQETQYF.

This clonotype was detected a few times. This chain links TRBV29-1 with TRBJ2-7, with unresolved D. The CDR3 totals 13 residues. V shed 1 base and J shed 3 bases, with 10 bases lying between them. CDR1 and CDR2 (germline): SQVTM, ANQGSEA. As DNA, the CDR3 is TGCAGCGTTGAAGCTCACTCAGGCTACGAGCAGTACTTC. Amino acids: CSVEAHSGYEQYF.

The chain couples TRBV14 to TRBJ2-7; tentative D call: TRBD1 (6 bases). V lost 3 bases to trimming and J lost 0 bases, with 9 bases between them. This CDR3 has 14 amino acids. From germline, CDR1 is SGHDN and CDR2 FVKESK. In nucleotides, the CDR3 is TGTGCCAGCAGCCAGACAGGATACTCCTACGAGCAGTACTTC. Protein: CASSQTGYSYEQYF.

This clonotype was seen only a few times. This sequence joins TRBV5-1 and TRBJ1-2; tentative D call: TRBD1 (5 bases). Trimming removed 4 bases from V and 4 bases from J, with 17 bases in between. Germline V gene sequence: CDR1 SGHRS, CDR2 YFSETQ. The CDR3 contains 15 residues. The DNA for the CDR3 is TGCGCCAGCAGCCAGCAGGGCCCGCAGACCTATGGCTACACCTTC. This codes for CASSQQGPQTYGYTF.

V is TRBV20-1 and J is TRBJ2-7; D is uncertain. From germline, CDR1 is DFQATT and CDR2 SNEGSKA (reference sequence). The CDR3 covers 13 residues. Trimming removed 5 bases at V and 2 bases at J, with 13 bases between. CDR3 loop: CSAAKANTYEQYF. The CDR3 DNA follows: TGCAGTGCTGCCAAAGCCAATACCTACGAGCAGTACTTC.